This T cell receptor beta chain is drawn from a study of T cell responses to AZD1222 COVID-19 vaccine. Only in-frame clones appear in the TCRdb table, and some are missing; sequencing was by immunoSEQ multiplex PCR. The data hold tens of thousands of clones, with roughly nine tenths observed a single time. V lost 5 bases and J 6 bases, leaving 14 bases between the germline ends. The CDR3 covers 13 residues. Germline loops: CDR1 ENHRY, CDR2 SYGVKD. This material consisted of peripheral blood, taken 28 days after the second AZD1222 dose. The chain recombines TRBV10-3 with TRBJ2-7; no reliable D call. The TCR comes from an adult who received the AZD1222 COVID-19 vaccine. This CDR3 is CAISTPVIPEQYF. The DNA of the CDR3 is TGTGCCATCAGTACCCCCGTAATCCCCGAGCAGTACTTC.